This TCR beta chain is from a study of cytomegalovirus exposure and HLA in healthy donors. Germline CDR1 is MDHEN and CDR2 is SYDVKM. The CDR3 length is 14 residues. Trimming took 6 bases from V and 3 from J; bases not matched to a gene: 8. Broader study findings: A later analysis showed TCR association rates differing by HLA locus, peaking at DRB1 and lowest at HLA-C. Immune exposure was documented only through CMV serostatus.

Comments on this clone: As yet, its antigen is unknown.

In the PCR, 60 Vbeta and 13 Jbeta primers were used. The data were produced by immunoSEQ multiplex PCR, yet TCRdb's version contains in-frame clones alone and is incomplete. The repertoire includes about 170,000 clones, almost 75% of them detected once, and about 4.9% sits in the top ten. Sequenced: PBMCs. This chain uses TRBV28 with TRBJ2-7, with TRBD1 matching over 7 bases. The source is a woman aged 18-29 years in good health and CMV-seropositive. The CDR3 reads CASRSPGQDYEQYF. In DNA form, the CDR3 reads TGTGCCAGCAGATCACCCGGACAGGACTACGAGCAGTACTTC.